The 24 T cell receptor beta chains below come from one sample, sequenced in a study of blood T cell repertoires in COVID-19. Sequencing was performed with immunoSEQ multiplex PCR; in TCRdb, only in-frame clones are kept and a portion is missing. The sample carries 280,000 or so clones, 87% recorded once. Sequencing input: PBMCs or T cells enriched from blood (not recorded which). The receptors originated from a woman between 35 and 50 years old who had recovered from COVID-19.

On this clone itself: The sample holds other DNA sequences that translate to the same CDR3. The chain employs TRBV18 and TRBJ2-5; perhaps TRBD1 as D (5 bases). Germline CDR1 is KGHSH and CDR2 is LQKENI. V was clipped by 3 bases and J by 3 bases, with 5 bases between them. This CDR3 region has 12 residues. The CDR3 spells CASSPTEETQYF. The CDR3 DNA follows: TGTGCCAGCTCACCGACAGAAGAGACCCAGTACTTC.

The CDR3 spells CASSLVSGEYRAFF. Written as DNA, the CDR3 is TGTGCCAGCAGCTTAGTGTCAGGGGAATATAGAGCTTTCTTT. The chain links TRBV7-2 to TRBJ1-1, with D tentatively TRBD1 (6 bases). CDR1 and CDR2 (germline): SGHTA, FQGNSA. The germline V and J ends were trimmed by 1 base and 10 bases, with 16 bases remaining between them. This CDR3 region has 14 residues. The full variable domain, completed using reference TRBV7-2 and TRBJ1-1, is GAGVSQSPSNKVTEKGKDVELRCDPISGHTALYWYRQSLGQGLEFLIYFQGNSAPDKSGLPSDRFSAERTGGSVSTLTIQRTQQEDSAVYLCASSLVSGEYRAFFGQGTRLTVV.

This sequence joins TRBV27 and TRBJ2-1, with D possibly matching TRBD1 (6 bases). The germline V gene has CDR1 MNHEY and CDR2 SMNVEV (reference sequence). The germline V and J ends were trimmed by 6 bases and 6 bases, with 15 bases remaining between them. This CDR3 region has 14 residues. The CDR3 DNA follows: TGTGCCAGCAGCCCACGGTCCAGGGGCAATGAGCAGTTCTTC. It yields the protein CASSPRSRGNEQFF.

CDR3 sequence reads: CASTRRGDRWNTEAFF. The CDR3 nucleotides read TGTGCCAGCACCCGGAGGGGGGACAGGTGGAACACTGAAGCTTTCTTT. The chain uses TRBV7-9 and TRBJ1-1, with 8 bases fitting TRBD1. From germline, CDR1 is SEHNR and CDR2 FQNEAQ (reference sequence). The CDR3 runs to 16 residues. The ends lost 7 bases at V and 1 base at J; junction bases unmatched: 11.

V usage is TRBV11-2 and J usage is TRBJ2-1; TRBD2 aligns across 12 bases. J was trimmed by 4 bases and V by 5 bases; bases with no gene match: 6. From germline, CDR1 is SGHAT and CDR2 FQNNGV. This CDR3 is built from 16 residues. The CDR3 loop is CASSPKTSGSYNEQFF. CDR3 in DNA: TGTGCCAGCAGCCCGAAGACTAGCGGGAGTTACAATGAGCAGTTCTTC. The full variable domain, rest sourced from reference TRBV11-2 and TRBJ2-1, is EAGVAQSPRYKIIEKRQSVAFWCNPISGHATLYWYQQILGQGPKLLIQFQNNGVVDDSQLPKDRFSAERLKGVDSTLKIQPAKLEDSAVYLCASSPKTSGSYNEQFFGPGTRLTVL.

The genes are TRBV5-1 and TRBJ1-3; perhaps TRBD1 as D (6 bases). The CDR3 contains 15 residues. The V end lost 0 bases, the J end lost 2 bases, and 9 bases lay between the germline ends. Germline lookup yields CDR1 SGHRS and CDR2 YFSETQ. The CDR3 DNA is TGCGCCAGCAGCTTGGTGTCAGGGGCTGGAAACACCATATATTTT. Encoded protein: CASSLVSGAGNTIYF.

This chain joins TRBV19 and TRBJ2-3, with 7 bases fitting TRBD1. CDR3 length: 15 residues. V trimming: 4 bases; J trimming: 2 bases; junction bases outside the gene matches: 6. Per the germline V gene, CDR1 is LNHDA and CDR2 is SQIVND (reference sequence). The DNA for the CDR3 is TGTGCCAGTAGTACCCAGACAGGGTACACAGATACGCAGTATTTT. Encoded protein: CASSTQTGYTDTQYF. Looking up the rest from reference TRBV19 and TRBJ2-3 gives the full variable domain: DGGITQSPKYLFRKEGQNVTLSCEQNLNHDAMYWYRQDPGQGLRLIYYSQIVNDFQKGDIAEGYSVSREKKESFPLTVTSAQKNPTAFYLCASSTQTGYTDTQYFGPGTRLTVL.

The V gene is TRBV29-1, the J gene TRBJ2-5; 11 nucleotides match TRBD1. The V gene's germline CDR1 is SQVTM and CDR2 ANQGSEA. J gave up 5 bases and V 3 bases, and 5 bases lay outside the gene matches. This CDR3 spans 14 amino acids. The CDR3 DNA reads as TGCAGCGTTGATCGGACAGGGGGCGAGGAGACCCAGTACTTC. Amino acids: CSVDRTGGEETQYF.

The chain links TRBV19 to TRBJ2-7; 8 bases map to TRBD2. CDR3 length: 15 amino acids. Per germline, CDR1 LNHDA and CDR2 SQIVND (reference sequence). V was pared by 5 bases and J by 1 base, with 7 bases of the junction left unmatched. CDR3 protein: CASSPGLVDSYEQYF. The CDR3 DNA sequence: TGTGCCAGTAGTCCGGGACTAGTCGATTCCTACGAGCAGTACTTC.

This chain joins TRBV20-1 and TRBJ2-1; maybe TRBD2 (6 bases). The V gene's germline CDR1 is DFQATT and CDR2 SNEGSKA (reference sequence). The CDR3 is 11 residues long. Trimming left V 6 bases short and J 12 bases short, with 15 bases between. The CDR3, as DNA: TGCAGTGCCCAGGAGGGCCGGGTGCAGTTCTTC. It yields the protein CSAQEGRVQFF.

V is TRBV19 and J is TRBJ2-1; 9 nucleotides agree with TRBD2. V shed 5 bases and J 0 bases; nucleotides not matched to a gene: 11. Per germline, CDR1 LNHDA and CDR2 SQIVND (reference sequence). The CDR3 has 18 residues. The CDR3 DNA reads TGTGCCAGTAGTCCAAGGGGGACTAGCCATCGCTCCTACAATGAGCAGTTCTTC. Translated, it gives CASSPRGTSHRSYNEQFF. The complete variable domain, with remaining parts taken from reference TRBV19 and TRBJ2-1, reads DGGITQSPKYLFRKEGQNVTLSCEQNLNHDAMYWYRQDPGQGLRLIYYSQIVNDFQKGDIAEGYSVSREKKESFPLTVTSAQKNPTAFYLCASSPRGTSHRSYNEQFFGPGTRLTVL.

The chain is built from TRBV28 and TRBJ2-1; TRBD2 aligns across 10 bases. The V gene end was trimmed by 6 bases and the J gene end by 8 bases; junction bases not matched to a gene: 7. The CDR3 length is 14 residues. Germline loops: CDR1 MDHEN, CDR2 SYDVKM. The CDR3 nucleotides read TGTGCCAGCAGACTAGCGGGGAGTAAAGATGAGCAGTTCTTC. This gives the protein CASRLAGSKDEQFF. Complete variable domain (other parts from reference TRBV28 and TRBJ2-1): DVKVTQSSRYLVKRTGEKVFLECVQDMDHENMFWYRQDPGLGLRLIYFSYDVKMKEKGDIPEGYSVSREKKERFSLILESASTNQTSMYLCASRLAGSKDEQFFGPGTRLTVL.

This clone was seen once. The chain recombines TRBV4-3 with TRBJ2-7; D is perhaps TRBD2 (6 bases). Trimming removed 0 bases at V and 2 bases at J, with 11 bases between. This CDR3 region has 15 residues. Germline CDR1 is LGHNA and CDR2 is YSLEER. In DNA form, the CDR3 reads TGCGCCAGCAGCCAAGAGGGGGGACCGACCTACGAGCAGTACTTC. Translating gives CASSQEGGPTYEQYF.

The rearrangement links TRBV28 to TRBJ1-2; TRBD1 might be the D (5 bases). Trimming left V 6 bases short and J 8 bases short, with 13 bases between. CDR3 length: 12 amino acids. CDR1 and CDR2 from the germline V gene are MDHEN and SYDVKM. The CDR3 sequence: CASRLLQGGYTF. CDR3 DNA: TGTGCCAGCAGGCTCCTTCAGGGAGGCTACACCTTC.

The DNA for the CDR3 is TGTGCCAGCAGCTTTCCAGACAGGGTCCCCTACGAGCAGTACTTC. Translating gives CASSFPDRVPYEQYF. V and J are TRBV7-2 and TRBJ2-7, with 7 nucleotides matching TRBD1. The CDR3 consists of 15 residues. The junction had 7 bases not matched to a gene; V was cut back by 3 bases and J by 2 bases. CDR1 is SGHTA and CDR2 is FQGNSA in the germline V gene.

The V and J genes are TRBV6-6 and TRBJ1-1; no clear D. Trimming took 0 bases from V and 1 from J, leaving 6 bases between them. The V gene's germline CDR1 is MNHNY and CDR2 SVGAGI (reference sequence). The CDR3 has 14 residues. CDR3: CASSYSRQNTEAFF. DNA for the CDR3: TGTGCCAGCAGTTACTCAAGACAGAACACTGAAGCTTTCTTT.

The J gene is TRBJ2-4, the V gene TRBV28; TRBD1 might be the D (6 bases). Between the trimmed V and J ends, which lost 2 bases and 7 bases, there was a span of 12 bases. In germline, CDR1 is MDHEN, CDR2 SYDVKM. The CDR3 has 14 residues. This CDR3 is CASSLGGQLNIQYF. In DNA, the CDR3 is TGTGCCAGCAGTTTAGGCGGACAGTTGAACATTCAGTACTTC.

CDR3 in amino acids: CASSLTSGSAAEQYF. The CDR3 region has the DNA TGTGCCAGCAGCTTAACTAGCGGGTCTGCCGCCGAGCAGTACTTC. The chain joins TRBV7-2 to TRBJ2-7; 9 nucleotides line up with TRBD2. The germline gives CDR1 SGHTA, CDR2 FQGNSA. This CDR3 has 15 residues. The J segment lost 6 bases and the V segment lost 2 bases, leaving 8 bases of the junction unmatched.

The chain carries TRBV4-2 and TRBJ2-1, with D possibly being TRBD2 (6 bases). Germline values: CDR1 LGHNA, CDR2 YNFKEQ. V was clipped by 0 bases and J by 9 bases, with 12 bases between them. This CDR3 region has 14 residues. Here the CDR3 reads CASSQDRREAEQFF. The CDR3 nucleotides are TGTGCCAGCAGCCAAGATCGCAGGGAGGCTGAGCAGTTCTTC.

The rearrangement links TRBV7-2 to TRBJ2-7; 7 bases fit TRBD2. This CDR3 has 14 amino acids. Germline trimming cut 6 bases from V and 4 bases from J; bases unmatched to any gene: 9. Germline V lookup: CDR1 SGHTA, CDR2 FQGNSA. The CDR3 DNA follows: TGTGCCAGCAGAAAAGCGGGACTGGGGTACGAGCAGTACTTC. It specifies CASRKAGLGYEQYF.

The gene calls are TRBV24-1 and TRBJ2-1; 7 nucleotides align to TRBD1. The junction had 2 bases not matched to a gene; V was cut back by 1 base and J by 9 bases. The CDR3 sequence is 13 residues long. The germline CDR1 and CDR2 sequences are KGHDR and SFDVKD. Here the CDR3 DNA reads TGTGCCACCAGTGATTTCCGGGACAGTGAGCAGTTCTTC. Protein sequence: CATSDFRDSEQFF.

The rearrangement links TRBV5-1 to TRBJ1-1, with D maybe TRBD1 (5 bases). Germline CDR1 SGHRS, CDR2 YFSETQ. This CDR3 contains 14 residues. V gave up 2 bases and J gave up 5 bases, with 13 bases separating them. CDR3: CASSFDSLITEAFF. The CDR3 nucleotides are TGCGCCAGCAGCTTTGACAGCCTTATAACTGAAGCTTTCTTT.

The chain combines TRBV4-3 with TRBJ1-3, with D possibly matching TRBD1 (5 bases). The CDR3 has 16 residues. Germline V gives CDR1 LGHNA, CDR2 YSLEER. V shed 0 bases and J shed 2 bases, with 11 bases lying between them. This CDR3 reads CASSQEWSGPGNTIYF. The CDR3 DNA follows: TGCGCCAGCAGCCAAGAGTGGTCAGGGCCTGGAAACACCATATATTTT.

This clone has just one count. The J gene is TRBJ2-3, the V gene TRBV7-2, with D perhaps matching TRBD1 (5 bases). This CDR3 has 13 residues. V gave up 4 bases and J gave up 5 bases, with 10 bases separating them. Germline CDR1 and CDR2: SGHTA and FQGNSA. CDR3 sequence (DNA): TGTGCCAGCAGCTCTCAGGGTCGAGATACGCAGTATTTT. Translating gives CASSSQGRDTQYF.